This T cell receptor beta chain was documented in a study of metastatic and nonmetastatic thyroid tumors. As handled by the study authors: A classifier for distant metastasis in papillary thyroid cancer was constructed using CDR3 differences observed across clinicopathological groups. MiXCR was used by TCRdb to re-call the PCR reads. In this record, the V and J calls reflect TCRdb's handling and not the investigators' own analysis. This sample has tens of thousands of clones, with approximately 51% found just once. The CDR3 covers 17 residues. The ends lost 5 bases at V and 1 base at J; junction bases unmatched: 10. The germline V gene has CDR1 SGHAT and CDR2 FQNNGV. Patients had received no treatment of any kind before thyroid surgery. This clone has more than one count but fewer than ten. Its specificity is unknown. Whole-study results and caveats: In both blood and tumor samples, TCR beta diversity was reported significantly higher for malignant than benign nodules.

The sequence derives from a male donor with papillary thyroid cancer or a benign thyroid nodule (not recorded which). Some clones in this sample may be carry-over from other donors' samples. Sequencing was carried out using tumor tissue. The genes are TRBV11-2 and TRBJ2-2; 7 bases fit TRBD1. Here the CDR3 DNA reads TGTGCCAGCAGCCACCCACAGGGGATATTGAACACCGGGGAGCTGTTTTTT. Protein: CASSHPQGILNTGELFF.